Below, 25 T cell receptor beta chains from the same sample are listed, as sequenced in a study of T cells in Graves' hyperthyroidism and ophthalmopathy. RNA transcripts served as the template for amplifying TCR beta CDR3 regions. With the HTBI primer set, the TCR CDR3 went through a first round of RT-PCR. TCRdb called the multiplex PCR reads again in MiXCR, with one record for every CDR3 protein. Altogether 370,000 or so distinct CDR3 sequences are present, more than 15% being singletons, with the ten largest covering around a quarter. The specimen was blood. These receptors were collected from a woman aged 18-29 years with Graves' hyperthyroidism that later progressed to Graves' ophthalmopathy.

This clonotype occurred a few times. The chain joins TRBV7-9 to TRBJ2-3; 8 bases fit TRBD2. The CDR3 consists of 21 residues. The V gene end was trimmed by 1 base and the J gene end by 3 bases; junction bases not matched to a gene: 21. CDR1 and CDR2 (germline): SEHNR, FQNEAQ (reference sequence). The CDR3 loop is CASSLVVGALSGSERTDTQYF. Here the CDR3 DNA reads TGTGCCAGCAGCTTAGTGGTCGGGGCCCTCAGCGGGAGTGAACGTACAGATACGCAGTATTTT.

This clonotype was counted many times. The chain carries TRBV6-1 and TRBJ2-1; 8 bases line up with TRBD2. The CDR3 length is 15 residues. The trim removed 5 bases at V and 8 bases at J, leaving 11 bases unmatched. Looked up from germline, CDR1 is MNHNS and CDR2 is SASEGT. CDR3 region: CASSYRVVAGYEQFF. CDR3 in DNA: TGTGCCAGCAGTTACCGGGTTGTAGCGGGGTATGAGCAGTTCTTC.

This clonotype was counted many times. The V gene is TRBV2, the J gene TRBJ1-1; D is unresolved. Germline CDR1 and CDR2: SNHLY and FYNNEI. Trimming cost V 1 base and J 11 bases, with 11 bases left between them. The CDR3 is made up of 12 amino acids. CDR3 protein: CASSEDISPAFF. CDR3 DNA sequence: TGTGCCAGCAGTGAAGATATTTCCCCTGCTTTCTTT.

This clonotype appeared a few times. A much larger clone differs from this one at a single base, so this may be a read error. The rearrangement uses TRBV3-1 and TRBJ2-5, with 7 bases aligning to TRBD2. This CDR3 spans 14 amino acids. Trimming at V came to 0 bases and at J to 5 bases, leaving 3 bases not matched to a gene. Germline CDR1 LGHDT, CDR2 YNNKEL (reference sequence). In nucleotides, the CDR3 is TGTGCCAGCAGCCAAGATCTCGGGGGGGAGACCCAGTACTTC. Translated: CASSQDLGGETQYF.

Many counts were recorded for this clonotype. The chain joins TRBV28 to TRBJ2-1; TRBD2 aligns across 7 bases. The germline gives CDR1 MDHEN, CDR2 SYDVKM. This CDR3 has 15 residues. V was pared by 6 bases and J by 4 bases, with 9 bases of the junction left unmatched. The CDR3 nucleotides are TGTGCCAGCAGAGGCGGGAGCGGACCATACAATGAGCAGTTCTTC. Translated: CASRGGSGPYNEQFF.

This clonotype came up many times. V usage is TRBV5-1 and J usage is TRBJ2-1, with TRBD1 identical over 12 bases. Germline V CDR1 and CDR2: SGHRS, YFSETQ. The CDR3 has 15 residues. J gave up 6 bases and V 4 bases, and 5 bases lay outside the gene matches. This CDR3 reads CASSPGTGGINEQFF. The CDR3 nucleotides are TGCGCCAGCAGCCCTGGGACAGGGGGCATCAATGAGCAGTTCTTC.

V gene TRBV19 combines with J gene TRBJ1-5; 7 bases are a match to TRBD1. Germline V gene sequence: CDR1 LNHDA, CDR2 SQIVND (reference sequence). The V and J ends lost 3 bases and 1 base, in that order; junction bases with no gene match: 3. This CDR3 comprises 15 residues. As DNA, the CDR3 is TGTGCCAGTAGTATGATAGGGGGCAGCAATCAGCCCCAGCATTTT. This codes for CASSMIGGSNQPQHF.

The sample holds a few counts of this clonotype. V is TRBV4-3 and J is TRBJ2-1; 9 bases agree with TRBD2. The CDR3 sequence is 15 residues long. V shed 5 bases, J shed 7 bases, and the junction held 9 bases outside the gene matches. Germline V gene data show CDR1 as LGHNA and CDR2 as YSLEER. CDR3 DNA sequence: TGCGCCAGCAGCTATGAAGCGGGAGGAAGAAATGAGCAGTTCTTC. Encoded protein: CASSYEAGGRNEQFF.

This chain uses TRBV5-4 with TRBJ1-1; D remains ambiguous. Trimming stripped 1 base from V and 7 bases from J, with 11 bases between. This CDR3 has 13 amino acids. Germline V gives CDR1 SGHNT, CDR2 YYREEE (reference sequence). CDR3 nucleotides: TGTGCCAGCAGCTTGAGGCTCGGGTTTGAAGCTTTCTTT. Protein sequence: CASSLRLGFEAFF.

The CDR3 is CASSPREGLLYTDTQYF. Here the CDR3 DNA reads TGTGCCAGCAGCCCTAGGGAGGGATTATTGTACACAGATACGCAGTATTTT. The chain couples TRBV9 to TRBJ2-3; TRBD2 aligns across 7 bases. Germline V gene sequence: CDR1 SGDLS, CDR2 YYNGEE. Trimming cost V 4 bases and J 2 bases; bases outside gene matches: 13. There are 17 residues in the CDR3.

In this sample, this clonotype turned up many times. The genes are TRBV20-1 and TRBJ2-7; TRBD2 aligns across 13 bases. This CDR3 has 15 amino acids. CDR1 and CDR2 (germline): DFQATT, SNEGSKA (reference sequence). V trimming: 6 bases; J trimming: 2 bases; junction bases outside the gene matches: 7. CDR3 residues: CSATGLAGQAYEQYF. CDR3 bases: TGCAGTGCCACGGGACTAGCGGGACAAGCCTACGAGCAGTACTTC.

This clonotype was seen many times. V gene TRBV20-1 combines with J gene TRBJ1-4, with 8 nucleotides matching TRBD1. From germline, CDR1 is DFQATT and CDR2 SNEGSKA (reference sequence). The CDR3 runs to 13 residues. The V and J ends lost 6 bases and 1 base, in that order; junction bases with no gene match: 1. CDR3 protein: CSADRGTNEKLFF. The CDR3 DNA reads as TGCAGTGCAGACAGGGGAACTAATGAAAAACTGTTTTTT.

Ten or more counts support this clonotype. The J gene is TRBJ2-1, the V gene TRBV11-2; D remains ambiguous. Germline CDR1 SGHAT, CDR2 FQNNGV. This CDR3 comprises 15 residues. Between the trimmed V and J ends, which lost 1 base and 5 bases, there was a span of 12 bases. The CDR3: CASSLAWLEDNEQFF. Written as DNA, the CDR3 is TGTGCCAGCAGCTTAGCATGGCTAGAGGACAATGAGCAGTTCTTC.

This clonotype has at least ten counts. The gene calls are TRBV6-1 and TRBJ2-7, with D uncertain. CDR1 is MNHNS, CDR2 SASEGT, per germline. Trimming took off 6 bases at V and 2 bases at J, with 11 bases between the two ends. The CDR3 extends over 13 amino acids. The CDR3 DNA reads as TGTGCCAGCAGGCGGCACTCAACCTACGAGCAGTACTTC. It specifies CASRRHSTYEQYF.

DNA of the CDR3: TGCGCCAGCAGCCCCGGACAGGGGAAGAATGAGCAGTTCTTC. Protein product: CASSPGQGKNEQFF. This sequence joins TRBV5-1 and TRBJ2-1; 9 bases agree with TRBD1. V dropped 4 bases and J dropped 7; count of bases not matched to a gene: 6. There are 14 residues in the CDR3. The germline V gene has CDR1 SGHRS and CDR2 YFSETQ.

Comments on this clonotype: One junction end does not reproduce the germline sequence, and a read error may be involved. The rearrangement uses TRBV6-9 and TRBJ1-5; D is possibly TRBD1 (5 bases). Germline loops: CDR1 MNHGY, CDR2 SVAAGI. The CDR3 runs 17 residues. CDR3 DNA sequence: TGTGCCTGCAGTTACATCCAGGGATCATATAGCAATCAGCCCCAGCATTTT. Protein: CACSYIQGSYSNQPQHF.

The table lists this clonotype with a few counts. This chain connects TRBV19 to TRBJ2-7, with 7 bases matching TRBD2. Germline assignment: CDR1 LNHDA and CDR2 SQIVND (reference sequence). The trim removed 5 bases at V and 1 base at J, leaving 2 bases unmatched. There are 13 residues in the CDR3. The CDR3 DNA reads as TGTGCCAGTAGTGGACTAGGGTCCTACGAGCAGTACTTC. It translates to CASSGLGSYEQYF.

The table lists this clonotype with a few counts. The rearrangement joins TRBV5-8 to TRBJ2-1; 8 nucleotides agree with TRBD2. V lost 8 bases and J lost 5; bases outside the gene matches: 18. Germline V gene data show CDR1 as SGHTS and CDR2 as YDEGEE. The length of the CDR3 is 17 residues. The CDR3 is CASSAWGGREADNEQFF. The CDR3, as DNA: TGTGCCAGTTCAGCTTGGGGGGGGCGGGAGGCGGACAATGAGCAGTTCTTC.

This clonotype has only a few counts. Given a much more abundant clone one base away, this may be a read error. The CDR3, as DNA: TGTGCCAGCAGCAACCAAGAGACCCAGTGCTTC. This sequence encodes CASSNQETQCF. V gene TRBV11-2 combines with J gene TRBJ2-5, with D unclear. The CDR3 runs 11 residues. Per germline, CDR1 SGHAT and CDR2 FQNNGV. Full variable domain (remainder filled in from reference TRBV11-2 and TRBJ2-5): EAGVAQSPRYKIIEKRQSVAFWCNPISGHATLYWYQQILGQGPKLLIQFQNNGVVDDSQLPKDRFSAERLKGVDSTLKIQPAKLEDSAVYLCASSNQETQCFGPGTRLLVL.

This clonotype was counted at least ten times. The CDR3 reads CASSLGVPEQYF. The DNA of the CDR3 is TGTGCCAGCAGCTTAGGGGTTCCGGAGCAGTACTTC. The chain is built from TRBV7-2 and TRBJ2-7; D not certain. Germline CDR1 and CDR2: SGHTA and FQGNSA. The CDR3 is made up of 12 amino acids. V dropped 1 base and J dropped 7 bases, with 8 bases sitting between them.

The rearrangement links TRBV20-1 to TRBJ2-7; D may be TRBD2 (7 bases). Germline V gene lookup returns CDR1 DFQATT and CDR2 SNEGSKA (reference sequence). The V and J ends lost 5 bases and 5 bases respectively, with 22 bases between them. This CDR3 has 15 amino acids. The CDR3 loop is CSAHNLLGGDNEQYF. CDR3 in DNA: TGCAGTGCTCATAATCTGCTAGGGGGGGATAACGAGCAGTACTTC.

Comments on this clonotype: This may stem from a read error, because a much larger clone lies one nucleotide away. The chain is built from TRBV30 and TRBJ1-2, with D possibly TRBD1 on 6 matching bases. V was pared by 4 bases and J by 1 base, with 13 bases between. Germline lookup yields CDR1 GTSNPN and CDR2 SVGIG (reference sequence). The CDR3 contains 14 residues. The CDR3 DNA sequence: TGTGCCTGGACCGTCGGACAGATTAACTATGGCTACACCTTC. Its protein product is CAWTVGQINYGYTF.

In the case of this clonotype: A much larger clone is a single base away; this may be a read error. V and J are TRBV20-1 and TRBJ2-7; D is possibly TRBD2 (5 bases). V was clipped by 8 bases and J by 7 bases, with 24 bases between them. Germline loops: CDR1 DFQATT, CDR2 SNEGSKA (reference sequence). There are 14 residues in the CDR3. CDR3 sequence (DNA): TGCAGTTCTACCGTTTTGGCTCGAAGCGGTGAGCAGTACTTC. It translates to CSSTVLARSGEQYF.

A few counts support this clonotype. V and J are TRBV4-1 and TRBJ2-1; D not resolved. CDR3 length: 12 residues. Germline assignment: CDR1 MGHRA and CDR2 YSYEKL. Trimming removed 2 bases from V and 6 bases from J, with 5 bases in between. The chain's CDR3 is CASSQPSNEQFF. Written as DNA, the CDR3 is TGCGCCAGCAGCCAACCATCCAATGAGCAGTTCTTC.

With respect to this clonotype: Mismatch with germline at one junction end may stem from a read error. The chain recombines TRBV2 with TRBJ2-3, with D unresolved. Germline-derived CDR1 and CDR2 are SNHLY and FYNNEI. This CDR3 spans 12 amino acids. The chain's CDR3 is CANSVKADTQYF. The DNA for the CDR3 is TGTGCCAACAGTGTTAAAGCAGATACGCAGTATTTT. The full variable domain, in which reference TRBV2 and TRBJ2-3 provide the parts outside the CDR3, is EPEVTQTPSHQVTQMGQEVILRCVPISNHLYFYWYRQILGQKVEFLVSFYNNEISEKSEIFDDQFSVERPDGSNFTLKIRSTKLEDSAMYFCANSVKADTQYFGPGTRLTVL.